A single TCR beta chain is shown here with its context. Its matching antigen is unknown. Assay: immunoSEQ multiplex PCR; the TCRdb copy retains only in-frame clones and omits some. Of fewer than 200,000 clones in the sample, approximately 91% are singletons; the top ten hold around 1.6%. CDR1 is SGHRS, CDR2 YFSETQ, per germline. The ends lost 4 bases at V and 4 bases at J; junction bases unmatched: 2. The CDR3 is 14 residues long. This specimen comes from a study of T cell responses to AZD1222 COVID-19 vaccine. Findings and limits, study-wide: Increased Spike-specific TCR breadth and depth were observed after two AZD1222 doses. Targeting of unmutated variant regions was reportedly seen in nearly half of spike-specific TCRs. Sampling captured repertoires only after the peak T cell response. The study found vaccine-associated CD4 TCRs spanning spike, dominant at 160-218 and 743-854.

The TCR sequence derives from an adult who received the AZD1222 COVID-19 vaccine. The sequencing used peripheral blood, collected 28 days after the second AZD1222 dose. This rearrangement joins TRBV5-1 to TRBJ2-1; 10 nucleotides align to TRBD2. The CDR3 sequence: CASSGAGGYNEQFF. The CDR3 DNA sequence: TGCGCCAGCAGCGGAGCGGGGGGGTACAATGAGCAGTTCTTC. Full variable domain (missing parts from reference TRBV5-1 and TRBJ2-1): KAGVTQTPRYLIKTRGQQVTLSCSPISGHRSVSWYQQTPGQGLQFLFEYFSETQRNKGNFPGRFSGRQFSNSRSEMNVSTLELGDSALYLCASSGAGGYNEQFFGPGTRLTVL.